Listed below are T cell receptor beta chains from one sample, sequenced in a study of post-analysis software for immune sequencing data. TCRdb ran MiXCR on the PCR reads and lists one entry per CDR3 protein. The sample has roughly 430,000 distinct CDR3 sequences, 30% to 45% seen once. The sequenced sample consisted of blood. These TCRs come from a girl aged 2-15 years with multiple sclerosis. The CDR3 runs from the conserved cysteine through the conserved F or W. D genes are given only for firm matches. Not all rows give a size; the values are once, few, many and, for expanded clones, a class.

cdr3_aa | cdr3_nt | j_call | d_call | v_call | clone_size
CASSLVGTSIREQFF | TGCGCCAGCAGCTTGGTTGGGACTAGCATCCGTGAGCAGTTCTTC | TRBJ2-1 | TRBD2 | TRBV5-1 | NA
CASSYLRPGEQYF | TGTGCCAGCAGTTACCTACGACCGGGCGAGCAGTACTTC | TRBJ2-7 | NA | TRBV6-2/TRBV6-3 | NA
CASTPAEGWANVLTF | TGTGCCAGCACCCCAGCAGAGGGTTGGGCCAACGTCCTGACTTTC | TRBJ2-6 | NA | TRBV28 | NA
CSARSRGGGNEQFF | TGCAGTGCTAGGTCGCGCGGGGGCGGAAATGAGCAGTTCTTC | TRBJ2-1 | NA | TRBV20-1 | few
CSVEGDRAYTF | TGCAGCGTTGAAGGGGACAGAGCCTACACCTTC | TRBJ1-2 | TRBD1 | TRBV29-1 | NA
CSASLSGTRSYTF | TGCAGTGCTAGTCTCTCCGGCACCCGCAGCTACACCTTC | TRBJ1-2 | NA | TRBV20-1 | NA
CASSLERTQETQYF | TGTGCCAGCAGCTTAGAACGGACCCAAGAGACCCAGTACTTC | TRBJ2-5 | NA | TRBV7-9 | few
CASMSQASTGELFF | TGTGCCAGCATGTCCCAGGCGTCCACCGGGGAGCTGTTTTTT | TRBJ2-2 | NA | TRBV12-3/TRBV12-4 | NA
CSVDRGTQYF | TGCAGCGTTGACCGAGGGACCCAGTACTTC | TRBJ2-5 | NA | TRBV29-1 | few
CASSVIGQAPSSNYGYTF | TGTGCCAGCAGCGTTATCGGACAGGCACCCTCTTCTAACTATGGCTACACCTTC | TRBJ1-2 | TRBD1 | TRBV9 | few
CATQLRSAYEQYF | TGTGCCACTCAACTCCGCTCCGCCTACGAGCAGTACTTC | TRBJ2-7 | NA | TRBV28 | NA
CSVVFQGLFSGANVLTF | TGCAGCGTTGTCTTCCAGGGCCTTTTCTCTGGGGCCAACGTCCTGACTTTC | TRBJ2-6 | NA | TRBV29-1 | NA
CASSSKSRTSPRMYF | TGTGCCAGCAGTTCAAAGTCCCGGACTAGCCCACGCATGTACTTC | TRBJ2-7 | TRBD2 | TRBV7-9 | NA
CASLGGAYTEAFF | TGCGCCAGCCTGGGGGGGGCATATACTGAAGCTTTCTTT | TRBJ1-1 | NA | TRBV4-1 | few
CASSLGTGYYGYTF | TGTGCCAGCAGTTTAGGGACAGGGTACTATGGCTACACCTTC | TRBJ1-2 | TRBD1 | TRBV12-3/TRBV12-4 | NA
CASSSSGQRGTQYF | TGTGCCAGCAGTTCGTCCGGACAGCGGGGTACGCAGTATTTT | TRBJ2-3 | NA | TRBV12-3/TRBV12-4 | NA
CASSFGTGTTGYTF | TGTGCCAGCAGCTTCGGGACAGGAACGACTGGCTACACCTTC | TRBJ1-2 | TRBD1 | TRBV7-2 | NA
CASSSGAGGELFF | TGTGCCAGCAGCTCGGGGGCGGGCGGGGAGCTGTTTTTT | TRBJ2-2 | NA | TRBV7-6 | NA
CASSSARAAYNEQFF | TGTGCCAGCAGCTCGGCCAGGGCAGCTTACAATGAGCAGTTCTTC | TRBJ2-1 | NA | TRBV13 | few
CASRQTDRNTEAFF | TGTGCCAGCAGGCAGACTGACAGGAACACTGAAGCTTTCTTT | TRBJ1-1 | NA | TRBV3-1 | few
CSVAGTGATKNIQYF | TGCAGCGTAGCCGGGACAGGGGCAACCAAAAACATTCAGTACTTC | TRBJ2-4 | TRBD1 | TRBV29-1 | NA
CASGLVPGTSFHEQYF | TGTGCTAGTGGTTTGGTACCCGGGACTAGCTTCCACGAGCAGTACTTC | TRBJ2-7 | TRBD2 | TRBV12-5 | once
CSVGSLGGGEQYF | TGCAGCGTTGGGTCTCTCGGGGGCGGCGAGCAGTACTTC | TRBJ2-7 | NA | TRBV29-1 | NA